This is a list of T cell receptor beta chains from one sample in a study of cytomegalovirus exposure and HLA in healthy donors. Method: immunoSEQ multiplex PCR; TCRdb's copy keeps in-frame clones and lacks some. The table includes nearly 200,000 clones, 75% to 90% detected once. The specimen sequenced was PBMCs. The receptors originated from a man aged 25-45 years in good health and CMV-seronegative. The CDR3 runs from the conserved cysteine through the conserved F or W. The D gene is left open where the match is weak. For some rows the clone size is stated as once, few or many, or as a class when expanded; others skip it.

v_call,clone_size,d_call,j_call,cdr3_nt,cdr3_aa
TRBV5-1,NA,NA,TRBJ1-2,TGCGCCAGCAGCTCCATGGATGAGGGTGGCTACACCTTC,CASSSMDEGGYTF
TRBV6-4,NA,NA,TRBJ1-1,TGTGCCAGCAGTGTTACGGGGAGAACTGAAGCTTTCTTT,CASSVTGRTEAFF
TRBV28,few,NA,TRBJ1-2,TGTGCCAGCAGTTTAAGGGGCAGGGGTTTCGGCTACACCTTC,CASSLRGRGFGYTF
TRBV5-8,NA,TRBD2,TRBJ2-7,TGTGCCAGCAGCCTCGGACTAGCGAACTCCTACGAGCAGTACTTC,CASSLGLANSYEQYF
TRBV5-1,NA,NA,TRBJ1-5,TGCGCCAGCAGCTTGGCACCCGCCGCTAGTTCTAATCAGCCCCAGCATTTT,CASSLAPAASSNQPQHF
TRBV7-9,NA,TRBD2,TRBJ2-3,TGTGCCAGCAGCATCGGGACTAGCGGACCCACAGATACGCAGTATTTT,CASSIGTSGPTDTQYF
TRBV30,NA,TRBD1,TRBJ1-5,TGTGCCTGGAGTGTACAAGGGGGCGGCAATCAGCCCCAGCATTTT,CAWSVQGGGNQPQHF
TRBV6-1,NA,NA,TRBJ2-3,TGTGCCAGCAGGGTTCGGGGGGCTGGCACAGATACGCAGTATTTT,CASRVRGAGTDTQYF
TRBV7-9,NA,NA,TRBJ1-5,TGTGCCAGCAGCCGTGGGGGGGTTGGTCAGCCCCAGCATTTT,CASSRGGVGQPQHF
TRBV30,NA,TRBD2,TRBJ2-7,TGTGCCTGGAGTGCGGCCGGGACTAGCGTACCCTACGAGCAGTACTTC,CAWSAAGTSVPYEQYF
TRBV28,NA,NA,TRBJ1-5,TGTGCCAGCAGTTTGGTAAGGGGTCAGCCCCAGCATTTT,CASSLVRGQPQHF
TRBV4-3,NA,NA,TRBJ1-2,TGCGCCAGCAGCGAGGTCGGCCGAAGAAAATATGGCTACACCTTC,CASSEVGRRKYGYTF
TRBV6-5,NA,NA,TRBJ2-7,TGTGCCAGCCTCGGAGGGCTAACCTACGAGCAGTACTTC,CASLGGLTYEQYF
TRBV19,NA,TRBD1,TRBJ2-5,TGTGCCAGTAGTAACCGACACGGGACAGGGGTTGAGACCCAGTACTTC,CASSNRHGTGVETQYF
TRBV6-1,NA,NA,TRBJ1-1,TGTGCCAGCAGTGAGCCGGGTTGGACTGAAGCTTTCTTT,CASSEPGWTEAFF
TRBV12-5,NA,NA,TRBJ1-1,TGTGCTAGTGGTTTCAGGGGAACTGAAGCTTTCTTT,CASGFRGTEAFF
TRBV7-2,NA,NA,TRBJ1-2,TGTGCCAGCAGCTTTAGGCCCGTTGTGGGCGGCTACACCTTC,CASSFRPVVGGYTF
TRBV7-9,NA,NA,TRBJ2-2,TGTGCCAGCAGTCCCGGACATCCCTCCGGGGAGCTGTTTTTT,CASSPGHPSGELFF